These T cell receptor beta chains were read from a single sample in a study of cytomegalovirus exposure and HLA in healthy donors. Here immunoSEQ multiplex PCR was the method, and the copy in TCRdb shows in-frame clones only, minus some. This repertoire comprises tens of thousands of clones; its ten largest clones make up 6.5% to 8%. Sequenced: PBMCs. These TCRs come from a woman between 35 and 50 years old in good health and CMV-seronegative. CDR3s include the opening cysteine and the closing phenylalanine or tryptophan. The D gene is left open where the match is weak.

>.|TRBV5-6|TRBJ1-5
CASSGGPSNQPQHF
TGTGCCAGCAGCGGTGGGCCTTCTAATCAGCCCCAGCATTTT
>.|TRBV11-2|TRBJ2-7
CASSLPNRLEQYF
TGTGCCAGCAGCTTACCCAACCGACTCGAGCAGTACTTC
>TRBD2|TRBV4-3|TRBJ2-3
CASSQSLAGGFTDTQYF
TGCGCCAGCAGCCAGAGTTTAGCGGGAGGGTTCACAGATACGCAGTATTTT
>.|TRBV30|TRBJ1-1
CACSPVDTEAFF
TGTGCCTGCTCCCCGGTGGACACTGAAGCTTTCTTT
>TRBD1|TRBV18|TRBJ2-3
CASSPIPGQGFLTDTQYF
TGTGCCAGCTCACCTATACCGGGACAGGGTTTTCTCACAGATACGCAGTATTTT
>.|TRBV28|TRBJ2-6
CASSTGYSGANVLTF
TGTGCCAGCAGCACAGGATACTCTGGGGCCAACGTCCTGACTTTC
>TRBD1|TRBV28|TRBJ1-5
CASEDRGLNQPQHF
TGTGCCAGCGAGGACAGGGGCCTCAATCAGCCCCAGCATTTT
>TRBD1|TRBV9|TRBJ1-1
CASSPDYRGPTEAFF
TGTGCCAGCAGCCCCGACTACAGGGGTCCCACTGAAGCTTTCTTT
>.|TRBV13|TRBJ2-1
CASSSMGYGRAHEQFF
TGTGCCAGCAGTTCCATGGGGTACGGGAGAGCCCATGAGCAGTTCTTC
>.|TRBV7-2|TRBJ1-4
CASSLAGGRGEKLFF
TGTGCCAGCAGCTTAGCGGGGGGGCGGGGTGAAAAACTGTTTTTT
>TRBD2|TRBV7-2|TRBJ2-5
CASNLGLAGGETQYF
TGTGCCAGCAACCTGGGACTAGCGGGAGGAGAGACCCAGTACTTC
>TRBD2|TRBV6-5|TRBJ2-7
CASSSPFRTSGYEQYF
TGTGCCAGCAGTTCGCCTTTCAGGACTAGCGGCTACGAGCAGTACTTC
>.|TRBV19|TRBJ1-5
CASRALEGGDQPQHF
TGTGCCAGTAGAGCTCTTGAGGGCGGGGATCAGCCCCAGCATTTT
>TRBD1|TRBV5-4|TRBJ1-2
CASIRQGAAYGYTF
TGTGCCAGCATTAGACAGGGGGCTGCCTATGGCTACACCTTC
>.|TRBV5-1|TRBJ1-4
CASSFGGDEKLFF
TGCGCCAGCAGCTTCGGAGGGGATGAAAAACTGTTTTTT
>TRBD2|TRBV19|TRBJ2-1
CASSPIAGGPHGNEQFF
TGTGCCAGTAGTCCCATAGCGGGGGGCCCCCATGGAAATGAGCAGTTCTTC
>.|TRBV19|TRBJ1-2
CASSAYDNYGYTF
TGTGCCAGTAGTGCCTATGATAACTATGGCTACACCTTC
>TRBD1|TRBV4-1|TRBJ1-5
CASSQGDRDNQPQHF
TGCGCCAGCAGCCAAGGGGACAGAGACAATCAGCCCCAGCATTTT
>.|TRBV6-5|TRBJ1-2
CASSYGPLGGGGYTF
TGTGCCAGCAGTTACGGCCCGCTGGGGGGTGGAGGCTACACCTTC
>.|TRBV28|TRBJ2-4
CASTSGETAKNIQYF
TGTGCCAGCACCTCAGGGGAGACGGCCAAAAACATTCAGTACTTC
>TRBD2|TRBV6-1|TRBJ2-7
CASKREGGWSYEQYF
TGTGCCAGCAAGAGGGAGGGAGGGTGGTCCTACGAGCAGTACTTC
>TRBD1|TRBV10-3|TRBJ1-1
CAISAEGARGLGAFF
TGTGCCATCAGTGCGGAGGGGGCCAGGGGATTGGGCGCTTTCTTT
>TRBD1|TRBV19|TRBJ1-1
CASSQTGGFDTEAFF
TGTGCCAGTAGCCAGACAGGGGGCTTTGACACTGAAGCTTTCTTT
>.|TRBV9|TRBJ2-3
CASSVAGREGTDTQYF
TGTGCCAGCAGCGTAGCTGGCCGGGAAGGCACAGATACGCAGTATTTT
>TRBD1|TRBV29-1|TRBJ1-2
CSVEKSGQGRGYTF
TGCAGCGTTGAAAAGTCGGGACAGGGTCGGGGCTACACCTTC
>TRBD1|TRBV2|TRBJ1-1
CAGGQDTYAAFF
TGTGCCGGGGGACAGGATACCTATGCCGCTTTCTTT
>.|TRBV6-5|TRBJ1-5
CASRPQGRSQPQHF
TGTGCCAGCAGACCGCAGGGTAGGAGTCAGCCCCAGCATTTT
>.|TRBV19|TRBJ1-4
CASSIQGGIGTNEKLFF
TGTGCCAGTAGTATCCAGGGAGGAATTGGAACTAATGAAAAACTGTTTTTT
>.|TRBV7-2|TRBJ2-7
CASSLAGSYEQYF
TGTGCCAGCAGCTTAGCTGGCAGCTACGAGCAGTACTTC
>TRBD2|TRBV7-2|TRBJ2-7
CASSLAGGDGSYEQYF
TGTGCCAGCAGCTTAGCCGGGGGGGATGGGTCCTACGAGCAGTACTTC
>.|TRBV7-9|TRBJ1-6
CASSIEPPLHF
TGTGCCAGCAGTATAGAACCACCCCTCCACTTT
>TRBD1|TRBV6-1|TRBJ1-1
CASSEALLRDRDIEAFF
TGTGCCAGCAGTGAAGCGCTGCTCCGGGACAGGGATATTGAAGCTTTCTTT
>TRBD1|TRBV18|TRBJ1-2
CASSPKDREDGYTF
TGTGCCAGCTCACCAAAGGACAGGGAAGATGGCTACACCTTC
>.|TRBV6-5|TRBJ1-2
CASSYAGVYGYTF
TGTGCCAGCAGTTACGCAGGTGTCTATGGCTACACCTTC
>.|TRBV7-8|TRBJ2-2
CASSFFRELTATGELFF
TGTGCCAGCAGCTTTTTCAGAGAGTTGACTGCCACCGGGGAGCTGTTTTTT
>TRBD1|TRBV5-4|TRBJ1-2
CASSLESLGQGADGYTF
TGTGCCAGCAGCTTGGAATCCCTGGGACAGGGGGCAGATGGCTACACCTTC
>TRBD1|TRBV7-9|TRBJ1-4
CATGGQNEKLFF
TGTGCCACAGGGGGCCAGAATGAAAAACTGTTTTTT
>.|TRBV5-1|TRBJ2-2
CASPPWQGGNTGELFF
TGCGCCAGCCCCCCGTGGCAGGGAGGAAACACCGGGGAGCTGTTTTTT
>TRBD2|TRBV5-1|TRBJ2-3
CASSLTSGGYTYTQYF
TGCGCCAGCAGCTTGACTAGCGGGGGATACACTTATACGCAGTATTTT
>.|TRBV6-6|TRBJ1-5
CASGRGDTNQPQHF
TGTGCCAGCGGGAGGGGGGACACTAATCAGCCCCAGCATTTT
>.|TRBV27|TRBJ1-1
CASSQQGTNTEAFF
TGTGCCAGCAGTCAGCAGGGGACGAACACTGAAGCTTTCTTT
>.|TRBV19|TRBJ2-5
CASSILKSSQETQYF
TGTGCCAGTAGTATACTTAAATCCAGCCAAGAGACCCAGTACTTC
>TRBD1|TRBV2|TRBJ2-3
CASTPSGQPADTQYF
TGTGCCAGCACCCCGTCGGGACAGCCAGCAGATACGCAGTATTTT
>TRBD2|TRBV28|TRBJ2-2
CASSYSGRGDTGELFF
TGTGCCAGCAGTTATAGCGGGAGGGGGGACACCGGGGAGCTGTTTTTT
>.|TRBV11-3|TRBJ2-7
CASSLGTGSGSYEQYF
TGTGCCAGCAGCTTAGGGACGGGTAGCGGCTCCTACGAGCAGTACTTC
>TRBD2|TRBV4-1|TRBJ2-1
CASSRGGLAGNEQFF
TGCGCCAGCAGCCGAGGGGGACTAGCTGGCAATGAGCAGTTCTTC